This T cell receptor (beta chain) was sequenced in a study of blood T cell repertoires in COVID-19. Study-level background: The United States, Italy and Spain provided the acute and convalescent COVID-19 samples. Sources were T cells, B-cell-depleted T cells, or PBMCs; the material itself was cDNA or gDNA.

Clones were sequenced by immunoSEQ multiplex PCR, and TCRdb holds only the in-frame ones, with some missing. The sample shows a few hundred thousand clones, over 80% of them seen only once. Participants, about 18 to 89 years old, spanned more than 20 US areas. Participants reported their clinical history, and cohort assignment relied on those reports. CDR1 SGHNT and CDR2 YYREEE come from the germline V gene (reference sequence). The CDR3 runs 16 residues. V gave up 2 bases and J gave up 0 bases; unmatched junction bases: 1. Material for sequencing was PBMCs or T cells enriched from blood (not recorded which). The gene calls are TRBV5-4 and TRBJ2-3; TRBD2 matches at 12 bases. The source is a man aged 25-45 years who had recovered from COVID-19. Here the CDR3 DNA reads TGTGCCAGCAGCTTACTAGCGGGGGGAAGCACAGATACGCAGTATTTT. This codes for CASSLLAGGSTDTQYF.